These 18 T cell receptor beta chains were all obtained from the same sample, sequenced in a study of shared clonotypes between healthy human individuals. Measured with immunoSEQ multiplex PCR; TCRdb has only the in-frame clones, and not every one. This sample has some 200,000 clones, with over 80% found just once. The sequenced material came from naive CD4+ T cells sorted from blood. The subset denotes: CD45RA+ positively selected. These TCRs come from a woman aged 25 to 45 in good health.

The CDR3 is CASSLGRSGSTEAFF. The CDR3 DNA reads TGTGCCAGCAGCTTAGGCAGGTCGGGGTCCACTGAAGCTTTCTTT. V gene TRBV13 combines with J gene TRBJ1-1, with D unresolved. The V end was cut by 0 bases, the J end by 4 bases, with 12 bases between. The CDR3 runs 15 residues. Germline loops: CDR1 PRHDT, CDR2 FYEKMQ (reference sequence).

The rearrangement joins TRBV18 to TRBJ2-5, with 9 positions matching TRBD1. The J call could be wrong; TRBJ2-7 is a better fit for the DNA end. The germline V gene has CDR1 KGHSH and CDR2 LQKENI. The CDR3 extends over 16 amino acids. The CDR3 is CASSPRMGQGSYEQYF. The CDR3 nucleotides read TGTGCCAGCTCACCACGGATGGGACAGGGTTCCTACGAGCAGTACTTC.

The chain uses TRBV11-2 and TRBJ2-1; D is perhaps TRBD2 (7 bases). Per germline, CDR1 SGHAT and CDR2 FQNNGV. CDR3 length: 18 amino acids. Trimming left V 3 bases short and J 0 bases short, with 18 bases between. CDR3 sequence (DNA): TGTGCCAGCAGCTTCCCTAAGGGGGGGATCGACTCCTACAATGAGCAGTTCTTC. Residues: CASSFPKGGIDSYNEQFF.

The rearrangement joins TRBV6-1 to TRBJ2-7, with D possibly being TRBD1 (6 bases). This CDR3 contains 15 residues. Germline CDR1 reads MNHNS; CDR2 reads SASEGT. V was shortened by 4 bases and J by 0 bases, with 13 bases between the two germline ends. The CDR3 DNA is TGTGCCAGCAGTGGACACAGGGTGAGCTCCTACGAGCAGTACTTC. Amino acid sequence: CASSGHRVSSYEQYF.

The CDR3 nucleotides are TGTGCCAGCAGCGGACTAGCGGGCGAGCAGTACTTC. Its translation: CASSGLAGEQYF. The chain recombines TRBV28 with TRBJ2-5; 11 bases map to TRBD2. The DNA end is more similar to TRBJ2-7, so the J call may be wrong. The CDR3 contains 12 residues. Per the germline V gene, CDR1 is MDHEN and CDR2 is SYDVKM.

The chain is built from TRBV18 and TRBJ2-7; D remains ambiguous. The germline V gene has CDR1 KGHSH and CDR2 LQKENI. With 2 bases removed from V and 1 base from J, the gap between germline ends came to 9 bases. The CDR3 extends over 14 amino acids. The CDR3 DNA sequence: TGTGCCAGCTCACCATCAGGATGGTCCTACGAGCAGTACTTC. Encoded protein: CASSPSGWSYEQYF.

The chain uses TRBV7-3 and TRBJ2-7, with 8 bases matching TRBD2. The CDR3 contains 14 residues. Germline CDR1 SGHTA, CDR2 FQGTGA. Unmatched junction bases numbered 8, after V lost 4 bases and J lost 6 bases. The CDR3 DNA follows: TGTGCCAGCAGCTATAGCGGGAACGGGGGCGAGCAGTACTTC. Protein sequence: CASSYSGNGGEQYF.

This clone was counted only a few times. The chain couples TRBV28 to TRBJ2-7; the match to TRBD2 covers 8 bases. This CDR3 is 13 amino acids long. Germline-derived CDR1 and CDR2 are MDHEN and SYDVKM. V dropped 10 bases and J dropped 5; count of bases not matched to a gene: 10. In DNA form, the CDR3 reads TGTGCCAACTCACGGGAGGGTGAACACGAGCAGTACTTC. It yields the protein CANSREGEHEQYF.

This chain joins TRBV5-4 and TRBJ2-1, with 8 positions matching TRBD2. V shed 6 bases, J shed 4 bases, and the junction held 9 bases outside the gene matches. Germline CDR1 reads SGHNT; CDR2 reads YYREEE (reference sequence). The CDR3 covers 15 residues. The CDR3 region has the DNA TGTGCCAGCACCTACGGGACTAGTATTTACAATGAGCAGTTCTTC. Translating it yields CASTYGTSIYNEQFF.

The V call is TRBV7-9, the J call TRBJ1-2; no definite D call. Trimming left V 1 base short and J 6 bases short, with 18 bases between. CDR1 is SEHNR, CDR2 FQNEAQ, per germline (reference sequence). The CDR3 is 16 residues long. CDR3 in DNA: TGTGCCAGCAGCTTAGGGCCGGCCTGGGTGAGAAATGGCTACACCTTC. It is translated as CASSLGPAWVRNGYTF.

The CDR3 loop is CATNDRRNQPQHF. The CDR3 DNA follows: TGTGCCACTAATGACAGGCGCAATCAGCCCCAGCATTTT. V and J are TRBV15 and TRBJ1-5; a weak D match, TRBD1 (6 bases). The V end lost 9 bases, the J end lost 2 bases, and 11 bases lay between the germline ends. The CDR3 is 13 residues long. Germline V gene data show CDR1 as LNHNV and CDR2 as YYDKDF (reference sequence).

This chain joins TRBV27 and TRBJ1-2, with TRBD1 identical over 8 bases. J was trimmed by 4 bases and V by 3 bases; bases with no gene match: 7. Germline-derived CDR1 and CDR2 are MNHEY and SMNVEV (reference sequence). The CDR3 covers 15 residues. Here the CDR3 DNA reads TGTGCCAGCAGTTTCTTAGGACAGGGTGGCTATGGCTACACCTTC. Translated: CASSFLGQGGYGYTF.

The V gene is TRBV7-2, the J gene TRBJ1-4; no clear D. The germline CDR1 and CDR2 sequences are SGHTA and FQGNSA. CDR3 length equals 12 residues. The germline V and J ends were trimmed by 5 bases and 6 bases, with 7 bases remaining between them. CDR3 sequence (DNA): TGTGCCAGCAGCGAAGGATATGAAAAACTGTTTTTT. Its protein product is CASSEGYEKLFF. Drawing the rest from reference TRBV7-2 and TRBJ1-4, the complete variable domain is GAGVSQSPSNKVTEKGKDVELRCDPISGHTALYWYRQSLGQGLEFLIYFQGNSAPDKSGLPSDRFSAERTGGSVSTLTIQRTQQEDSAVYLCASSEGYEKLFFGSGTQLSVL.

The CDR3 loop is CASSPGTFHEQYF. The CDR3 DNA is TGTGCCAGCAGCCCAGGGACATTCCACGAGCAGTACTTC. This chain connects TRBV11-1 to TRBJ2-7, with D maybe TRBD1 (6 bases). Trimming cost V 5 bases and J 5 bases, with 13 bases left between them. This CDR3 is built from 13 residues. CDR1 and CDR2 (germline): SGHAT, FQDESV (reference sequence).

This clone was picked up a small number of times. The chain combines TRBV5-1 with TRBJ1-2; no reliable D call. V gave up 3 bases and J gave up 8 bases, with 17 bases separating them. CDR1 is SGHRS and CDR2 is YFSETQ in the germline V gene. The CDR3 is 14 amino acids. CDR3 bases: TGCGCCAGCAGCTACCAAATAGCCCAGTTGGGCTACACCTTC. Its protein is CASSYQIAQLGYTF.

The chain links TRBV7-2 to TRBJ2-7; possible D gene TRBD1, 6 bases. CDR1 and CDR2 from the germline V gene are SGHTA and FQGNSA. Trimming took off 4 bases at V and 6 bases at J, with 13 bases between the two ends. There are 13 residues in the CDR3. The CDR3: CASSSGQRLEQYF. The CDR3 DNA reads as TGTGCCAGCAGCTCCGGACAGCGACTCGAGCAGTACTTC.

The chain is built from TRBV28 and TRBJ2-7; a possible D gene is TRBD2 (5 bases). CDR1 and CDR2 from the germline V gene are MDHEN and SYDVKM. The CDR3 contains 16 residues. V lost 7 bases to trimming and J lost 5 bases, with 24 bases between them. CDR3 nucleotides: TGTGCCAGCACTCGTTCCATGACCCTCGGGGTAAACGAGCAGTACTTC. Translating gives CASTRSMTLGVNEQYF.

The chain carries TRBV28 and TRBJ1-2; the D gene is possibly TRBD1 (6 bases). Germline loops: CDR1 MDHEN, CDR2 SYDVKM. There are 18 residues in the CDR3. V gave up 10 bases and J gave up 5 bases, with 32 bases separating them. For the CDR3, the DNA is TGTGCCACAAAGGTGGGAGGGCAAGGGGCCGAAAGGGGGTATGGCTACACCTTC. This gives the protein CATKVGGQGAERGYGYTF.